This passage covers 13 T cell receptor beta chains from one sample sequenced in a study of T cell responses to AZD1222 COVID-19 vaccine. Profiling relied on immunoSEQ multiplex PCR, and the TCRdb table lists in-frame clones only, not all of them. The sample gives roughly 130,000 clones, approximately 86% of which show up once; around 1.6% is in the top ten. Source: peripheral blood, taken on day 0 of AZD1222 vaccination. The receptors were sampled from an adult in good health.

The V call is TRBV7-9, the J call TRBJ2-1; D is unclear. This CDR3 has 15 residues. Germline V gene data show CDR1 as SEHNR and CDR2 as FQNEAQ (reference sequence). Trimming left V 8 bases short and J 0 bases short, with 14 bases between. The CDR3 is CASLTPLGSYNEQFF. CDR3 in DNA: TGTGCCAGCCTAACTCCGCTCGGCTCCTACAATGAGCAGTTCTTC.

The rearrangement joins TRBV7-9 to TRBJ1-2, with TRBD1 as a possible D gene (5 bases). Trimming took off 1 base at V and 3 bases at J, with 9 bases between the two ends. CDR3 length: 14 amino acids. Germline lookup yields CDR1 SEHNR and CDR2 FQNEAQ (reference sequence). DNA for the CDR3: TGTGCCAGCAGCTTAGTATCGGGGGACTATGGCTACACCTTC. This codes for CASSLVSGDYGYTF.

This chain joins TRBV5-1 and TRBJ2-7; D might be TRBD2 (6 bases). Germline lookup yields CDR1 SGHRS and CDR2 YFSETQ. The CDR3 is 14 amino acids. Between the trimmed V and J ends, which lost 4 bases and 2 bases, there was a span of 13 bases. CDR3 sequence: CASSAGTGAYEQYF. CDR3 nucleotides: TGCGCCAGCAGCGCCGGGACGGGGGCCTACGAGCAGTACTTC. Variable domain in full (rest from reference TRBV5-1 and TRBJ2-7): KAGVTQTPRYLIKTRGQQVTLSCSPISGHRSVSWYQQTPGQGLQFLFEYFSETQRNKGNFPGRFSGRQFSNSRSEMNVSTLELGDSALYLCASSAGTGAYEQYFGPGTRLTVT.

The rearrangement links TRBV5-1 to TRBJ1-1, with TRBD1 matching 7 bases. V lost 4 bases and J lost 3; bases outside the gene matches: 6. CDR1 and CDR2 from the germline V gene are SGHRS and YFSETQ. The CDR3 is 14 residues long. The DNA of the CDR3 is TGCGCCAGCAGCAAAGGGGGCCAGGACACTGAAGCTTTCTTT. Its protein is CASSKGGQDTEAFF. The variable domain in full, with the rest retrieved from reference TRBV5-1 and TRBJ1-1, is KAGVTQTPRYLIKTRGQQVTLSCSPISGHRSVSWYQQTPGQGLQFLFEYFSETQRNKGNFPGRFSGRQFSNSRSEMNVSTLELGDSALYLCASSKGGQDTEAFFGQGTRLTVV.

The V call is TRBV19, the J call TRBJ1-2; possibly TRBD1 for D (5 bases). Germline V gives CDR1 LNHDA, CDR2 SQIVND (reference sequence). The CDR3 loop spans 14 amino acids. Trimming cost V 3 bases and J 8 bases, with 16 bases left between them. The CDR3 nucleotides are TGTGCCAGTAGTATCGTGGACACGGCCCTAGGCTACACCTTC. The encoded protein is CASSIVDTALGYTF.

This chain joins TRBV7-2 and TRBJ1-1, with unresolved D. Germline assignment: CDR1 SGHTA and CDR2 FQGNSA. This CDR3 is built from 13 residues. Trimming stripped 3 bases from V and 1 base from J, with 6 bases between. CDR3 nucleotides: TGTGCCAGCAGCTTGAAGTGGAACACTGAAGCTTTCTTT. Protein sequence: CASSLKWNTEAFF.

The gene calls are TRBV28 and TRBJ1-5, with TRBD1 as a possible D gene (5 bases). With 6 bases removed from V and 3 bases from J, the gap between germline ends came to 9 bases. This CDR3 contains 13 residues. Germline V gene data show CDR1 as MDHEN and CDR2 as SYDVKM. CDR3: CASSLDTNQPQHF. In DNA, the CDR3 is TGTGCCAGCAGCCTGGACACCAATCAGCCCCAGCATTTT.

The chain recombines TRBV5-1 with TRBJ2-7; tentative D call: TRBD2 (5 bases). From germline, CDR1 is SGHRS and CDR2 YFSETQ. The CDR3 totals 15 residues. V gave up 3 bases and J gave up 5 bases, with 18 bases separating them. The CDR3 region is CASSSMSGPGNEQYF. The CDR3 DNA is TGCGCCAGCAGCTCCATGAGCGGCCCTGGGAACGAGCAGTACTTC. Full variable domain (rest looked up from reference TRBV5-1 and TRBJ2-7): KAGVTQTPRYLIKTRGQQVTLSCSPISGHRSVSWYQQTPGQGLQFLFEYFSETQRNKGNFPGRFSGRQFSNSRSEMNVSTLELGDSALYLCASSSMSGPGNEQYFGPGTRLTVT.

The rearrangement links TRBV2 to TRBJ1-5; TRBD1 might be the D (6 bases). Looked up from germline, CDR1 is SNHLY and CDR2 is FYNNEI. CDR3 size: 15 residues. V was pared by 1 base and J by 2 bases, with 9 bases between. The CDR3 DNA sequence: TGTGCCAGCAGTGAAGACAGGGCAGGCAATCAGCCCCAGCATTTT. Translation: CASSEDRAGNQPQHF.

V is TRBV18 and J is TRBJ1-2, with 7 bases identical to TRBD1. CDR1 is KGHSH, CDR2 LQKENI, per germline. CDR3 size: 15 residues. The J segment lost 5 bases and the V segment lost 3 bases, leaving 9 bases of the junction unmatched. CDR3: CASSPRDRVLYGYTF. For the CDR3, the DNA is TGTGCCAGCTCACCTCGAGACAGGGTCCTGTATGGCTACACCTTC.

The rearrangement joins TRBV9 to TRBJ2-2; tentatively, D is TRBD2 (5 bases). The CDR3 sequence is 16 residues long. V lost 0 bases and J 4 bases, leaving 13 bases between the germline ends. CDR1 is SGDLS and CDR2 is YYNGEE in the germline V gene. The CDR3 DNA sequence: TGTGCCAGCAGCGTAGAACCGGGGTTGACCACCGGGGAGCTGTTTTTT. Its translation: CASSVEPGLTTGELFF.

V usage is TRBV18 and J usage is TRBJ1-2; perhaps TRBD1 as D (6 bases). V was shortened by 5 bases and J by 1 base, with 11 bases between the two germline ends. This CDR3 is 14 amino acids long. The germline V gene encodes CDR1 KGHSH and CDR2 LQKENI. CDR3 protein: CASSAGTLNYGYTF. Written as DNA, the CDR3 is TGTGCCAGCTCAGCCGGGACACTTAACTATGGCTACACCTTC. Combining the CDR3 with reference TRBV18 and TRBJ1-2 gives the whole variable domain NAGVMQNPRHLVRRRGQEARLRCSPMKGHSHVYWYRQLPEEGLKFMVYLQKENIIDESGMPKERFSAEFPKEGPSILRIQQVVRGDSAAYFCASSAGTLNYGYTFGSGTRLTVV.

Notes on this clone: Other DNA sequences in this specimen translate into the identical CDR3. This chain connects TRBV5-4 to TRBJ2-5; TRBD2 might be the D (7 bases). This CDR3 is built from 14 residues. The V gene lost 2 bases and the J gene lost 4 bases, with 12 bases spanning the gap. Per germline, CDR1 SGHNT and CDR2 YYREEE (reference sequence). CDR3 loop: CASSFGGARETQYF. The CDR3 nucleotides are TGTGCCAGCAGCTTTGGGGGGGCTCGAGAGACCCAGTACTTC. Full variable domain (outside the CDR3, taken from reference TRBV5-4 and TRBJ2-5): ETGVTQSPTHLIKTRGQQVTLRCSSQSGHNTVSWYQQALGQGPQFIFQYYREEENGRGNFPPRFSGLQFPNYSSELNVNALELDDSALYLCASSFGGARETQYFGPGTRLLVL.